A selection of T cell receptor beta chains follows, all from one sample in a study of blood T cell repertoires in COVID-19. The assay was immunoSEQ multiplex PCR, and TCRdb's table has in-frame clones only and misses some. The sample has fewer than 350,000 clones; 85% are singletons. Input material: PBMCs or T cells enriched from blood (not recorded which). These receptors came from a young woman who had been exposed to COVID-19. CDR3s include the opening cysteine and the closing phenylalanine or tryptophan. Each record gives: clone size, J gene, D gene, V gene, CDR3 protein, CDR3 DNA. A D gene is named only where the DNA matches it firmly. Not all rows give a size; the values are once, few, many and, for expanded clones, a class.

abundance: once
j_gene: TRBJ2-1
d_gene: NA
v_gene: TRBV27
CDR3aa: CASSLSISDNEQFF
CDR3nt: TGTGCCAGCAGTTTATCGATCAGCGACAATGAGCAGTTCTTC

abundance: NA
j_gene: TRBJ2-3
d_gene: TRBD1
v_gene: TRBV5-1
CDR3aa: CASSLEGRGTIDTQYF
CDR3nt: TGCGCCAGCAGCTTGGAGGGCAGGGGGACGATAGATACGCAGTATTTT

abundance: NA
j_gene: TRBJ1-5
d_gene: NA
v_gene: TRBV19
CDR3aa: CASSGINTGRGFGNQPQHF
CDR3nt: TGTGCCAGTAGCGGGATTAATACAGGGAGGGGGTTCGGCAATCAGCCCCAGCATTTT

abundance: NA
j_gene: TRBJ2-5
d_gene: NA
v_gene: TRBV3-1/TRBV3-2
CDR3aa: CASSQDTPGWETQYF
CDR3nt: TGTGCCAGCAGCCAAGATACACCAGGGTGGGAGACCCAGTACTTC

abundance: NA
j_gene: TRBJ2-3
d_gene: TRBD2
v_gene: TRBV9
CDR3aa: CASSLEGLAVKADTQYF
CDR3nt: TGTGCCAGCAGCTTGGAGGGACTAGCGGTAAAAGCAGATACGCAGTATTTT

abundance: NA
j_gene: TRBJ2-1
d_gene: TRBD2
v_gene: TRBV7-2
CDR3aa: CASRIGTSVYNEQFF
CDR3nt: TGTGCCAGCAGAATCGGGACTAGCGTCTACAATGAGCAGTTCTTC

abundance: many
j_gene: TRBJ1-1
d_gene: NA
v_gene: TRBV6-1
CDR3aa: CASSEEYWGGTEAFF
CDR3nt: TGTGCCAGCAGTGAAGAGTACTGGGGGGGCACTGAAGCTTTCTTT

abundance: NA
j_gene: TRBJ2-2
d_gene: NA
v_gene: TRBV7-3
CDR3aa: CASTAGARNTGELFF
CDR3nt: TGTGCCAGCACGGCAGGGGCCCGGAACACCGGGGAGCTGTTTTTT

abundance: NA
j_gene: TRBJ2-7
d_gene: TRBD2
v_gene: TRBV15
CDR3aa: CATSRDFAGGHYEQYF
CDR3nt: TGTGCCACCAGCAGAGATTTTGCGGGAGGGCATTACGAGCAGTACTTC

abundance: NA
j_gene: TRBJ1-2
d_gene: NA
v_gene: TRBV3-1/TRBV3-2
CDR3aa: CASSPIGQFLYGYTF
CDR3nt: TGTGCCAGCAGCCCGATTGGACAGTTCCTTTATGGCTACACCTTC

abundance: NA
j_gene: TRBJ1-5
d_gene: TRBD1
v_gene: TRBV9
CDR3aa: CASSARIFPGGNSNQPQHF
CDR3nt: TGTGCCAGCAGCGCCCGCATTTTCCCAGGGGGAAATAGCAATCAGCCCCAGCATTTT

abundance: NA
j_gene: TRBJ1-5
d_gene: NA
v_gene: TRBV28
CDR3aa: CASSFSWATSNQPQHF
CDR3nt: TGTGCCAGCAGTTTTAGTTGGGCTACTAGCAATCAGCCCCAGCATTTT

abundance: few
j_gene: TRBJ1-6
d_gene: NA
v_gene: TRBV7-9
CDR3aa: CASSPVSSPLHF
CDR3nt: TGTGCCAGCAGCCCTGTATCTTCACCCCTCCACTTT

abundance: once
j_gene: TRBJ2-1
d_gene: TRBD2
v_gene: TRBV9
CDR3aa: CASTALSGGGYNEQFF
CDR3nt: TGTGCCAGCACCGCTCTTAGCGGGGGAGGATACAATGAGCAGTTCTTC

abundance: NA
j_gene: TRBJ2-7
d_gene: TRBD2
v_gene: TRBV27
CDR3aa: CASRLKASGGAYEQYF
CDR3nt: TGTGCCAGCAGACTTAAAGCTAGCGGGGGGGCCTACGAGCAGTACTTC

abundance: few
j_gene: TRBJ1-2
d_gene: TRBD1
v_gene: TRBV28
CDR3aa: CASSLLAGGYGYTF
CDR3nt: TGTGCCAGCAGTTTATTGGCAGGGGGCTATGGCTACACCTTC

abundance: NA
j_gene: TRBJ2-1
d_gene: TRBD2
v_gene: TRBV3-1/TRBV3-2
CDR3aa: CASSQEGLAGSNEQFF
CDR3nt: TGTGCCAGCAGCCAAGAGGGACTAGCGGGGAGCAATGAGCAGTTCTTC

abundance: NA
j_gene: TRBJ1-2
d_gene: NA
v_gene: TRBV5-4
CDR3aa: CASSFQGSNYGYTF
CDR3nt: TGTGCCAGCAGCTTCCAGGGGAGTAACTATGGCTACACCTTC

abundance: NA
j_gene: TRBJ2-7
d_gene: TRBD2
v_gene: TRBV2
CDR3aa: CATLGLAGFEQYF
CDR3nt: TGTGCCACCTTAGGGCTAGCGGGGTTCGAGCAGTACTTC